This T cell receptor (beta chain) was identified in a study of shared clonotypes between healthy human individuals (dated by TCRdb to the early 2020s). Study-wide context: Two women and three men aged 18 to 49 years were included in the cohort. To estimate repertoire size and how much clonotype sharing occurs between individuals, the study deeply sequenced the blood TCR repertoires of 4 to 6 healthy adults. Each donor's leukapheresis produced roughly between about 0.85 and 10 billion PBMCs. To increase sequencing depth and limit assay-specific biases, different laboratories used diverse techniques to prepare libraries and sequence TCR repertoires.

The donors were healthy, HIV-negative adults who had no recently reported acute infections or vaccinations. Every donor was a Caucasian adult residing in Nashville, Tennessee, USA. For unsorted samples, roughly 91 million PBMCs were counted, and genomic DNA was extracted using the QIAamp DNA Blood Mini kit. Blood was collected by leukapheresis, and PBMCs were isolated by Ficoll-Histopaque density gradient centrifugation and then cryopreserved in liquid nitrogen vapor phase. A note on this clone: Its antigen is unknown. Per-base quality was not reported, and no clone a single base away is much larger than it.

On the study overall, not on this receptor specifically: The small number of donors limited the genetic and exposure-history diversity represented. Pairwise subsampling led to the expectation that sequencing depth would affect the degree of clonotype sharing among donors. Sampling was restricted to blood, and TCR repertoires in tissue are likely to differ from TCR repertoires in blood.

TCR CDR3 regions were amplified from genomic DNA by multiplex PCR using the deep immunoSEQ assay. Extracted genomic DNA from each cell subset was distributed evenly across all wells of several immunoSEQ 96-well plates, and each plate was treated as a replicate. For unsorted PBMC, each replicate PCR was loaded with roughly 330 ng genomic DNA, equivalent to about 30,000 T cell genomes. Ten immunoSEQ deep assay plates were used to sequence unsorted PBMC genomic DNA. Purified libraries were quantified with a Qubit 3.0 fluorometer, sized on a Bioanalyzer 2100, and re-quantified with the KAPA Library Quantification kit. Every immunoSEQ 96-well plate was sequenced on a separate single-read 150-cycle Illumina NextSeq 550 flow cell. The paper's processing steps were these. Because only junctional sequences without quality scores were contained in the immunoSEQ output, filtering matching that applied to full-length reads could not be performed. Sequences were annotated with PyIR, a Python wrapper for IgBLAST v1.9, and V/J genes and CDR3 were assigned using IMGT germline references. Reads with weak V/J assignments (E-value above 1e-6), missing CDR3, stop codons, out-of-frame junctions, or ambiguous translated residues were removed. V3J clonotypes were defined by identical inferred V gene, J gene, and CDR3 amino acid sequence. To compute the percentage overlap between repertoires, the number of shared unique clonotypes was divided by the size of the smaller repertoire. Three approaches were used to assess repertoire richness: RTK rarefaction, the Chao1 estimator, and Recon v2.1 estimates of unobserved clonotypes. Entries here come from immuneACCESS through TCRdb and include only in-frame sequences with V and J called. Some clones fail to appear in such tables; in the studies checked, an unresolved V gene covers under half of the shortfall, and the cause of the remainder is unknown. V and J calls and clone size are as listed in that table; D and trimming were resolved from the DNA. In this sample the table shows about 480,000 clones, about four fifths of which occur a single time. Around 13% of the sample is taken by the ten largest.

The sequence came from a woman aged 40-49 years in good health. Some clones in this sample may be carry-over from other donors' samples. The material sequenced was PBMCs.

The CDR3 loop reads CASSEGGRVNTQYF. The DNA sequence follows: TGTGCCAGCAGTGAAGGTGGGAGAGTGAATACGCAGTATTTT. The sequence is built from TRBV6-1 and TRBJ2-3; TRBD2 is a possible D gene, resting on 5 matching bases. The CDR3 covers 14 residues, taking in both the cysteine and the phenylalanine. The retained sequence is limited to the CDR3, 42 bases, with the frame set at the first base. Relative to germline, V is 1 base shorter and J is 7 bases shorter, with 12 bases between their ends. CDR1 and CDR2 (MNHNS, SASEGT) derive from the germline V gene.